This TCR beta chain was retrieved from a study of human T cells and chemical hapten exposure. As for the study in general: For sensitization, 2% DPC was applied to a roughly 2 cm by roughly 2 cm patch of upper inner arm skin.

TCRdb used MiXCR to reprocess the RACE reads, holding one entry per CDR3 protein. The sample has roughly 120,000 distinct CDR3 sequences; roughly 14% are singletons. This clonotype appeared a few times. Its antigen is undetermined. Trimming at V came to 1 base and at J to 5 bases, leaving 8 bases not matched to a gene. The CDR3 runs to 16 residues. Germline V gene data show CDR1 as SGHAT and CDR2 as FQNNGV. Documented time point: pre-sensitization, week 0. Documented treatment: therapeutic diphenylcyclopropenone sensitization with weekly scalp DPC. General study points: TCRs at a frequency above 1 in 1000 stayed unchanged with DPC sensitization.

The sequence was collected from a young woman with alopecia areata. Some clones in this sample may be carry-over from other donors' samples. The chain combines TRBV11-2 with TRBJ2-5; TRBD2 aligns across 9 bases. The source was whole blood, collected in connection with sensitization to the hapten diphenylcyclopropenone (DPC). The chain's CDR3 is CASSLAGGGAVETQYF. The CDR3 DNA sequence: TGTGCCAGCAGCTTAGCCGGCGGGGGGGCAGTTGAGACCCAGTACTTC.